These 20 T cell receptor beta chains were sequenced from one sample in a study of T cell responses to AZD1222 COVID-19 vaccine. Some clones are missing from TCRdb's copy, which holds only in-frame ones; the method was immunoSEQ multiplex PCR. The table includes about 130,000 clones, about 90% detected once. The specimen comprised peripheral blood, sampled on day 0 of AZD1222 vaccination. The receptor source for this set is an adult in good health.

The chain couples TRBV18 to TRBJ1-3; D perhaps matches TRBD1 (6 bases). The CDR3 has 16 amino acids. Deletions cut 5 bases from V and 0 bases from J, with 14 bases between. Germline CDR1 reads KGHSH; CDR2 reads LQKENI. CDR3 DNA: TGTGCCAGCTCAACCAGGGGCAGCTTCTCTGGAAACACCATATATTTT. Residues: CASSTRGSFSGNTIYF.

J is TRBJ2-3 and V is TRBV28; possible D gene TRBD2, 7 bases. The V end was cut by 5 bases, the J end by 10 bases, with 25 bases between. This CDR3 has 16 residues. CDR1 is MDHEN, CDR2 SYDVKM, per germline. CDR3 loop: CASSPPGGRPRGSQYF. CDR3 DNA sequence: TGTGCCAGCAGTCCACCGGGGGGCCGGCCTAGGGGTTCGCAGTATTTT.

This rearrangement joins TRBV14 to TRBJ2-2; D ambiguous. V was shortened by 4 bases and J by 3 bases, with 9 bases between the two germline ends. This CDR3 has 14 residues. The germline V gene encodes CDR1 SGHDN and CDR2 FVKESK. The CDR3 protein is CASSPVRDTGELFF. The CDR3 nucleotides are TGTGCCAGCAGCCCGGTCCGTGACACCGGGGAGCTGTTTTTT.

This rearrangement joins TRBV4-1 to TRBJ1-2; D remains ambiguous. The CDR3 has 15 residues. Per germline, CDR1 MGHRA and CDR2 YSYEKL. The V end was cut by 3 bases, the J end by 2 bases, with 13 bases between. In nucleotides, the CDR3 is TGCGCCAGCAGCCATATACGGGGTCCCAACTATGGCTACACCTTC. This sequence encodes CASSHIRGPNYGYTF.

The rearrangement links TRBV6-6 to TRBJ2-5, with D possibly TRBD2 on 5 matching bases. This CDR3 comprises 11 residues. CDR1 and CDR2 from the germline V gene are MNHNY and SVGAGI (reference sequence). V lost 8 bases and J 7 bases, leaving 11 bases between the germline ends. The CDR3 bases are TGTGCCAGCTCCTTGGCGGGGACCCAGTACTTC. Translation gives CASSLAGTQYF.

This chain uses TRBV5-4 with TRBJ1-1; 8 bases are shared with TRBD1. Germline CDR1 SGHNT, CDR2 YYREEE (reference sequence). Losses at the gene ends were 4 bases for V and 0 bases for J; bases not matched to a gene: 11. This CDR3 has 17 residues. CDR3 in DNA: TGTGCCAGCAGCGGTCCGGCAGGGGGCCGCATGAACACTGAAGCTTTCTTT. It encodes CASSGPAGGRMNTEAFF.

The chain employs TRBV19 and TRBJ2-5; 11 bases fit TRBD2. This CDR3 contains 16 residues. The V and J ends lost 1 base and 4 bases, in that order; junction bases with no gene match: 5. CDR1 and CDR2 (germline): LNHDA, SQIVND (reference sequence). The CDR3 DNA follows: TGTGCCAGTAGTATAGTAGCGGGGGGGCCGGGAGAGACCCAGTACTTC. Translating gives CASSIVAGGPGETQYF.

The chain uses TRBV15 and TRBJ2-3; TRBD1 matches 7 bases. This CDR3 is built from 16 residues. From germline, CDR1 is LNHNV and CDR2 YYDKDF (reference sequence). Trimming cost V 6 bases and J 4 bases; bases outside gene matches: 13. This chain's CDR3 is CATRDRDRASADTQYF. The CDR3 nucleotides are TGTGCCACCAGGGACCGCGACAGGGCCTCGGCAGATACGCAGTATTTT. Drawing the rest from reference TRBV15 and TRBJ2-3, the complete variable domain is DAMVIQNPRYQVTQFGKPVTLSCSQTLNHNVMYWYQQKSSQAPKLLFHYYDKDFNNEADTPDNFQSRRPNTSFCFLDIRSPGLGDTAMYLCATRDRDRASADTQYFGPGTRLTVL.

This clone was counted a single time. The V gene is TRBV10-3, the J gene TRBJ1-4; unclear D gene. V lost 9 bases, J lost 0 bases, and 8 bases lay in between. This CDR3 has 13 residues. Germline lookup yields CDR1 ENHRY and CDR2 SYGVKD. In nucleotides, the CDR3 is TGTGCCATTGCAGCAACAACTAATGAAAAACTGTTTTTT. Translation: CAIAATTNEKLFF.

The rearrangement uses TRBV11-3 and TRBJ1-2; 7 bases are shared with TRBD1. The germline gives CDR1 SGHNT, CDR2 YENEEA. CDR3 size: 18 residues. V lost 2 bases and J lost 1; bases outside the gene matches: 13. As DNA, the CDR3 is TGTGCCAGCAGCTTACGGAACAGGGGTTCCCCCTTTAACTATGGCTACACCTTC. The encoded protein is CASSLRNRGSPFNYGYTF. The whole variable domain, remainder taken from reference TRBV11-3 and TRBJ1-2, is EAGVVQSPRYKIIEKKQPVAFWCNPISGHNTLYWYLQNLGQGPELLIRYENEEAVDDSQLPKDRFSAERLKGVDSTLKIQPAELGDSAVYLCASSLRNRGSPFNYGYTFGSGTRLTVV.

This clone was counted between two and nine times. CDR3 in amino acids: CASARQATGELFF. The DNA for the CDR3 is TGTGCCAGCGCTAGACAGGCCACCGGGGAGCTGTTTTTT. This chain uses TRBV19 with TRBJ2-2; possibly TRBD1 for D (6 bases). The CDR3 loop spans 13 amino acids. Germline assignment: CDR1 LNHDA and CDR2 SQIVND (reference sequence). Trimming pared 9 bases from V and 4 bases from J, leaving 12 bases between.

The chain combines TRBV24-1 with TRBJ2-6; possibly TRBD1 for D (5 bases). The CDR3 loop spans 18 amino acids. Per germline, CDR1 KGHDR and CDR2 SFDVKD. V shed 5 bases and J shed 0 bases, with 16 bases lying between them. The CDR3: CATSGGRLTSSGANVLTF. DNA for the CDR3: TGTGCCACCAGTGGGGGCAGGCTAACCAGCTCTGGGGCCAACGTCCTGACTTTC.

The chain combines TRBV27 with TRBJ2-5; D call uncertain. The length of the CDR3 is 11 residues. Trimming shortened V by 5 bases and J by 5 bases, and 6 bases separated the two germline ends. The germline CDR1 and CDR2 sequences are MNHEY and SMNVEV (reference sequence). CDR3 amino acids: CASSQKETQYF. Written as DNA, the CDR3 is TGTGCCAGCAGTCAAAAGGAGACCCAGTACTTC.

DNA of the CDR3: TGTGCCAGCAGTCGCTCCCCGGGTATAGGGCCCCCCTCCTACGAGCAGTACTTC. Encoded protein: CASSRSPGIGPPSYEQYF. This chain links TRBV6-2 or TRBV6-3 with TRBJ2-7; D is unclear. Germline V CDR1 and CDR2: MNHEY, SVGEGT. The CDR3 consists of 18 residues. The V end lost 5 bases, the J end lost 0 bases, and 23 bases lay between the germline ends.

This sequence joins TRBV7-9 and TRBJ1-2; D might be TRBD1 (6 bases). The CDR3 is 14 residues long. Germline loops: CDR1 SEHNR, CDR2 FQNEAQ (reference sequence). V lost 4 bases, J lost 8 bases, and 17 bases lay in between. For the CDR3, the DNA is TGTGCCAGCAGCTCTAGCGGGGGGGCGAGCGGCTACACCTTC. Translated, it gives CASSSSGGASGYTF.

This rearrangement joins TRBV11-2 to TRBJ2-5; possibly TRBD2 for D (7 bases). Germline CDR1 SGHAT, CDR2 FQNNGV. The CDR3 spans 15 residues. V was pared by 0 bases and J by 3 bases, with 11 bases between. The CDR3 sequence is CASSLDGGAEETQYF. CDR3 bases: TGTGCCAGCAGCTTAGATGGGGGGGCAGAAGAGACCCAGTACTTC.

This chain uses TRBV6-5 with TRBJ1-2; TRBD1 agrees at 10 bases. Trimming cost V 7 bases and J 3 bases; bases outside gene matches: 8. Germline V gene lookup returns CDR1 MNHEY and CDR2 SVGAGI. The CDR3 length is 15 residues. CDR3 amino acids: CASTPTGGAYYGYTF. For the CDR3, the DNA is TGTGCCAGCACTCCGACAGGGGGCGCCTACTATGGCTACACCTTC.

This clone appeared once. The chain couples TRBV20-1 to TRBJ1-4, with D perhaps TRBD1 (5 bases). The ends were cut back, 6 bases at V and 8 bases at J, with 16 bases in the middle. CDR3 length: 13 amino acids. Germline assignment: CDR1 DFQATT and CDR2 SNEGSKA (reference sequence). The CDR3 coding sequence is TGCAGTGCCAGTCGGGACGGAGTCGAAAAACTGTTTTTT. The encoded protein is CSASRDGVEKLFF.

The rearrangement uses TRBV19 and TRBJ2-5; 7 bases are a match to TRBD2. Germline V lookup: CDR1 LNHDA, CDR2 SQIVND (reference sequence). This CDR3 contains 16 residues. V lost 4 bases and J lost 0; bases outside the gene matches: 8. The CDR3 reads CASSRDYEPYQETQYF. For the CDR3, the DNA is TGTGCCAGTAGTAGGGACTACGAACCGTACCAAGAGACCCAGTACTTC.

The chain employs TRBV5-1 and TRBJ1-2; D is unresolved. Trimming took off 0 bases at V and 1 base at J, with 10 bases between the two ends. The CDR3 is 15 residues long. Germline CDR1 reads SGHRS; CDR2 reads YFSETQ. CDR3 DNA: TGCGCCAGCAGCTTGGTTGGGGAGGGTAACTATGGCTACACCTTC. Its translation: CASSLVGEGNYGYTF.